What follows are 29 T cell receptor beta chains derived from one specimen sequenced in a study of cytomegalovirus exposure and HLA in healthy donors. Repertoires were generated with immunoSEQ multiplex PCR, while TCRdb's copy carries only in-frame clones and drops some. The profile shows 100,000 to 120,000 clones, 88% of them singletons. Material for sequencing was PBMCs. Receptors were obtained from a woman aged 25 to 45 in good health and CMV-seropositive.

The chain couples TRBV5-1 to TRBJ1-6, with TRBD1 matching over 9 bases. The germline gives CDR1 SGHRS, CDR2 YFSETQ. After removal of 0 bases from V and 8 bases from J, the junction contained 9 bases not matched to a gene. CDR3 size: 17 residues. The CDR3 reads CASSLVGGQGPHSPLHF. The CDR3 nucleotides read TGCGCCAGCAGCTTGGTAGGGGGACAGGGTCCCCATTCACCCCTCCACTTT.

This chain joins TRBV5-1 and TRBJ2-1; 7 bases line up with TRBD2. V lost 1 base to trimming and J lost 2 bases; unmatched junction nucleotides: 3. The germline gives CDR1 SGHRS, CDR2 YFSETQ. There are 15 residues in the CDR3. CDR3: CASSLRAGAYNEQFF. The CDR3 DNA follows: TGCGCCAGCAGCTTGAGGGCGGGAGCCTACAATGAGCAGTTCTTC. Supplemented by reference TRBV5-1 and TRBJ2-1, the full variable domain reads KAGVTQTPRYLIKTRGQQVTLSCSPISGHRSVSWYQQTPGQGLQFLFEYFSETQRNKGNFPGRFSGRQFSNSRSEMNVSTLELGDSALYLCASSLRAGAYNEQFFGPGTRLTVL.

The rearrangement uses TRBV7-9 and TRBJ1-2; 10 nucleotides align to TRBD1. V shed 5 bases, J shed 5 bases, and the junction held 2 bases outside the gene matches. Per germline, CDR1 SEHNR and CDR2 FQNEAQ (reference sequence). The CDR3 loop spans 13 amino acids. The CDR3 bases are TGTGCCAGCAGCCCGGGACAGGGGTATGGCTACACCTTC. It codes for CASSPGQGYGYTF.

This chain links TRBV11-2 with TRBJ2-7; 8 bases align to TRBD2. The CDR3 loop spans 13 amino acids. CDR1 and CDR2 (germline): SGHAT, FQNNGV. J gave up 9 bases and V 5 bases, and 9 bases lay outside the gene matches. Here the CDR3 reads CASSPGGGPVQYF. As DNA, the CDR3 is TGTGCCAGCAGCCCCGGGGGGGGGCCCGTGCAGTACTTC.

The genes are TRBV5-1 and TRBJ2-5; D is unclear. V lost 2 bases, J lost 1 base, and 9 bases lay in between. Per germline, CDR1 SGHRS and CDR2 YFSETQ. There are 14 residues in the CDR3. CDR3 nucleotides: TGCGCCAGCAGCTTATACACCGTCCAAGAGACCCAGTACTTC. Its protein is CASSLYTVQETQYF. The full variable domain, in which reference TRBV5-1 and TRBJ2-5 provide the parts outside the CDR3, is KAGVTQTPRYLIKTRGQQVTLSCSPISGHRSVSWYQQTPGQGLQFLFEYFSETQRNKGNFPGRFSGRQFSNSRSEMNVSTLELGDSALYLCASSLYTVQETQYFGPGTRLLVL.

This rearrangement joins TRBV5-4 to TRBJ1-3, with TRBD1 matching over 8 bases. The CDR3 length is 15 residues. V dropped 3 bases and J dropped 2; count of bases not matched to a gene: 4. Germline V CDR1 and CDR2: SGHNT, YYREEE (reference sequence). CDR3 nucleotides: TGTGCCAGCAGCTCGGGACAGGCTACTGGAAACACCATATATTTT. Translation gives CASSSGQATGNTIYF.

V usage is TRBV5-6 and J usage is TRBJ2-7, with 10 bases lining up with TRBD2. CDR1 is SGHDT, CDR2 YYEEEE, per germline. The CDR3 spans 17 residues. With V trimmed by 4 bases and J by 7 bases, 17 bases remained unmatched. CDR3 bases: TGTGCCAGCAGCCCCTTCTTTCTCAGCGGGAGGGCCAAAGAGCAGTACTTC. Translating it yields CASSPFFLSGRAKEQYF.

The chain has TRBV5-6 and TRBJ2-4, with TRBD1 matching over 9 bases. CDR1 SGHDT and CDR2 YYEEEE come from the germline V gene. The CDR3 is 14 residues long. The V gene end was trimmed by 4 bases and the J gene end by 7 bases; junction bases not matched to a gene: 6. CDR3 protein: CASSQATGGNIQYF. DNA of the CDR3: TGTGCCAGCAGCCAAGCCACAGGGGGCAACATTCAGTACTTC.

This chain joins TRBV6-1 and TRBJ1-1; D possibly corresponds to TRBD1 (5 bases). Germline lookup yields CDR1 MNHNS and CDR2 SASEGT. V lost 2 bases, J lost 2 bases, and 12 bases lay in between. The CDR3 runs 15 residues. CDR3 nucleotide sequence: TGTGCCAGCAGTGAATCGTTGGGGACTAACACTGAAGCTTTCTTT. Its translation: CASSESLGTNTEAFF.

The CDR3 DNA is TGTGCCAGCAGGGGAGACGGGCTCTATGGCTACACCTTC. Translating gives CASRGDGLYGYTF. The J gene is TRBJ1-2, the V gene TRBV2; D unresolved. Between the trimmed V and J ends, which lost 6 bases and 4 bases, there was a span of 12 bases. The CDR3 is 13 amino acids. CDR1 and CDR2 from the germline V gene are SNHLY and FYNNEI.

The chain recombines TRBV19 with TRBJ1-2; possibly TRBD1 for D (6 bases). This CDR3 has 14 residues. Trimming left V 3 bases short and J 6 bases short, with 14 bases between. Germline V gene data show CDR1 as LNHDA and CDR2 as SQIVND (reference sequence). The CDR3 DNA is TGTGCCAGTAGTATTCTGCAGGGGAAGGATGGCTACACCTTC. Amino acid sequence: CASSILQGKDGYTF.

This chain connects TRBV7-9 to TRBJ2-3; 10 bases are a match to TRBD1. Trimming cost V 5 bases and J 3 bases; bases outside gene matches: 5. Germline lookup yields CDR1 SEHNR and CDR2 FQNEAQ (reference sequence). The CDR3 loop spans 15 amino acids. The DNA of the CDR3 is TGTGCCAGCAGCCTAGGACAGGGGGAAACAGATACGCAGTATTTT. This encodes CASSLGQGETDTQYF.

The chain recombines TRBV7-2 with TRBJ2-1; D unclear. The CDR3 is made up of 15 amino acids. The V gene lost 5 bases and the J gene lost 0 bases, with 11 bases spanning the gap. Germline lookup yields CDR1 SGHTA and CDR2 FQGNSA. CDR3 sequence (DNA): TGTGCCAGCAGCGAGATCCCTAGCTCCTACAATGAGCAGTTCTTC. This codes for CASSEIPSSYNEQFF.

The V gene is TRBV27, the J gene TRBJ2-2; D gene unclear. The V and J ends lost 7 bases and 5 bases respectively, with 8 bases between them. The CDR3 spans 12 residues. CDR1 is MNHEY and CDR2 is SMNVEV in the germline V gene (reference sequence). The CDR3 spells CASNPGTGELFF. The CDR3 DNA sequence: TGTGCCAGCAACCCCGGGACCGGGGAGCTGTTTTTT.

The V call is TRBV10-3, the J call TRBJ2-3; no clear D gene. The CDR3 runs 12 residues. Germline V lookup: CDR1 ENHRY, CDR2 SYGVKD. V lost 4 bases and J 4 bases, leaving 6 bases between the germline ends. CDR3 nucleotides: TGTGCCATCAGTGTTCTCTCAGATACGCAGTATTTT. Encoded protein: CAISVLSDTQYF.

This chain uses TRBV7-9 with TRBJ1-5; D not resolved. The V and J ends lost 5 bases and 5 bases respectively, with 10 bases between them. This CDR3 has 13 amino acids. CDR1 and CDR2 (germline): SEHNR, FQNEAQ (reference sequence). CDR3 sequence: CASSTVGDQPQHF. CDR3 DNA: TGTGCCAGCAGCACCGTGGGAGATCAGCCCCAGCATTTT.

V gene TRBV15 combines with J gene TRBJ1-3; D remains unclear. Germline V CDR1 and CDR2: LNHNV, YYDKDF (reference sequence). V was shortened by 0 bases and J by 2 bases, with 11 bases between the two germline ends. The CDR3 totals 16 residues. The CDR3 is CATSRDAGRAGNTIYF. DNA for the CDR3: TGTGCCACCAGCAGAGATGCGGGGAGGGCTGGAAACACCATATATTTT.

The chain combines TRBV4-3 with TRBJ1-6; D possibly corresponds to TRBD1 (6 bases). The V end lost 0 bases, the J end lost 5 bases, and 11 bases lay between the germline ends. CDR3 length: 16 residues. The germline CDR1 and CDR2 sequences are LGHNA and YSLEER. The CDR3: CASSQDRGANNSPLHF. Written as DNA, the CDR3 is TGCGCCAGCAGCCAAGATCGGGGGGCGAATAATTCACCCCTCCACTTT.

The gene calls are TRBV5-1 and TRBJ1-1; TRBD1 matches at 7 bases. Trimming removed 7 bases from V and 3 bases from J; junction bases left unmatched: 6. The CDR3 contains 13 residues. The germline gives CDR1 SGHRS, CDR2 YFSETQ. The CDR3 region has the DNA TGCGCCAGCGCGGGACAGTCCGACACTGAAGCTTTCTTT. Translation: CASAGQSDTEAFF.

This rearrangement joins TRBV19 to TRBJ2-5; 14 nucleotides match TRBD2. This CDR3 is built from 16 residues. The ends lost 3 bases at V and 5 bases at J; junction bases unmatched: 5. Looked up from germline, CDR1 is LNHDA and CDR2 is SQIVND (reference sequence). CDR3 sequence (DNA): TGTGCCAGTAGTATCACGACTAGCGGGGGGGTGGAGACCCAGTACTTC. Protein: CASSITTSGGVETQYF.

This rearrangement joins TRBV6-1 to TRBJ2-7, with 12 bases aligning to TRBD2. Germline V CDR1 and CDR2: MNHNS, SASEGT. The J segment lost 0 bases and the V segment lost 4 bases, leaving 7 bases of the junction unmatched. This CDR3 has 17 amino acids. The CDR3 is CASSARLAGGSSYEQYF. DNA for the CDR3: TGTGCCAGCAGTGCGCGGCTAGCGGGAGGGAGCTCCTACGAGCAGTACTTC.

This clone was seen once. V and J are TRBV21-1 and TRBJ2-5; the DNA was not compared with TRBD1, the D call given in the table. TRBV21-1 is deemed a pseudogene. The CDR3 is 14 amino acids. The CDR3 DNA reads TGTGCCAGCAGCCTCTACGCAGGGCAAGAGACCCAGTACTTC. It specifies CASSLYAGQETQYF.

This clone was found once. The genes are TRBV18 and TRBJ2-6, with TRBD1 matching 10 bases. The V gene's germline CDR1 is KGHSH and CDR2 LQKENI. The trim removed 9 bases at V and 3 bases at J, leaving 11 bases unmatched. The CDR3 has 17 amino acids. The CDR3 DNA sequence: TGTGCCAGAAACAGGGGGACAGGGGAAGGTGGGGCCAACGTCCTGACTTTC. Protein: CARNRGTGEGGANVLTF. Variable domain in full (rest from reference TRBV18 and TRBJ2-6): NAGVMQNPRHLVRRRGQEARLRCSPMKGHSHVYWYRQLPEEGLKFMVYLQKENIIDESGMPKERFSAEFPKEGPSILRIQQVVRGDSAAYFCARNRGTGEGGANVLTFGAGSRLTVL.

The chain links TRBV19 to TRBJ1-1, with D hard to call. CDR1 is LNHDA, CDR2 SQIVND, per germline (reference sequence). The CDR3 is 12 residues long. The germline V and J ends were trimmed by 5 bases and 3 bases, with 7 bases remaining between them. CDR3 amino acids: CASSPGDTEAFF. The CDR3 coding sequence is TGTGCCAGTAGTCCAGGTGACACTGAAGCTTTCTTT.

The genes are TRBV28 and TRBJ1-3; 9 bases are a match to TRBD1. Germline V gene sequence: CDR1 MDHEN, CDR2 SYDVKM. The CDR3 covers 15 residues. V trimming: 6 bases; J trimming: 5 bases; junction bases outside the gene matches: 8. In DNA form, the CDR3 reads TGTGCCAGCAGCCCCTGGGACAGGGATCGAAACACCATATATTTT. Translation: CASSPWDRDRNTIYF.

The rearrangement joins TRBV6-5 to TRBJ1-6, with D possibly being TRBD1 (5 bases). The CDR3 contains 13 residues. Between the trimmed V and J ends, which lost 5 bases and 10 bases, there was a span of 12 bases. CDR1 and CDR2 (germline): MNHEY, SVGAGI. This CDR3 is CASSKGALSPLHF. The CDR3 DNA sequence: TGTGCCAGCAGTAAAGGGGCCTTATCACCCCTCCACTTT.

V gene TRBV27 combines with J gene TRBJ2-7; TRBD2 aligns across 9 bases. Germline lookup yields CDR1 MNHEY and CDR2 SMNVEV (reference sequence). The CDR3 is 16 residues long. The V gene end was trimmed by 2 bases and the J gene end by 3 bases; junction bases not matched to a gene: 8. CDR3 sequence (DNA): TGTGCCAGCAGTTTACGTGGCGGGGGGGATGACTACGAGCAGTACTTC. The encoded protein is CASSLRGGGDDYEQYF.

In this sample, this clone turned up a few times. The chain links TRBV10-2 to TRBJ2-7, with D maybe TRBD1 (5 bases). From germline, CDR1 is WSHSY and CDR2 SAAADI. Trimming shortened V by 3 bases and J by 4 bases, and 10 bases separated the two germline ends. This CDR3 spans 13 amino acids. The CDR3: CASSDQGPYEQYF. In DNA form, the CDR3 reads TGCGCCAGCAGTGATCAGGGCCCTTACGAGCAGTACTTC.

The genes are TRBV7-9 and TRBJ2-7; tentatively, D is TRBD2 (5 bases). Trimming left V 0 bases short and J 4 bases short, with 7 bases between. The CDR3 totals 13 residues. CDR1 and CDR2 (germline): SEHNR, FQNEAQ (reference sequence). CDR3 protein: CASSLAEGYEQYF. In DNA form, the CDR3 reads TGTGCCAGCAGCTTAGCTGAGGGATACGAGCAGTACTTC.